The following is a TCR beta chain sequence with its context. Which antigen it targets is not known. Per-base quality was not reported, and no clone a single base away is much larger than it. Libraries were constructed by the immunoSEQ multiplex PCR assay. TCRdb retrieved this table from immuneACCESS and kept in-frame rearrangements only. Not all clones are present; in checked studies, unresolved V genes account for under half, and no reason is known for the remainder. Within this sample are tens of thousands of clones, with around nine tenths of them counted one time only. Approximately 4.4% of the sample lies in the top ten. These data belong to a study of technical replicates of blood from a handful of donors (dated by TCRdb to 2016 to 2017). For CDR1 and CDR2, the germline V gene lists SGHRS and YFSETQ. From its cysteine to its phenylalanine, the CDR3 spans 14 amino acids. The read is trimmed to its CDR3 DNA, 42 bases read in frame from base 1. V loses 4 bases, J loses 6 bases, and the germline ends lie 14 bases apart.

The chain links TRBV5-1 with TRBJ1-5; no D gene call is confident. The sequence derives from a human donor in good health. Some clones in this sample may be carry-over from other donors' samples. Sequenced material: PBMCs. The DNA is TGCGCCAGCAGCCCCGGGAGTCCGGGTCAGCCCCAGCATTTT. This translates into CASSPGSPGQPQHF.